The T cell receptor (beta chain) described here comes from a study of PD-1 blockade in mismatch repair-deficient tumors. Libraries were prepared by immunoSEQ multiplex PCR; TCRdb keeps only in-frame clonotypes and omits some of them. The data contain more than 40,000 clones, approximately 84% of them seen just once; the ten biggest clones take up 6.5% to 9%. Mismatch repair deficiency was confirmed in all patients, by PCR or immunohistochemistry. The receptor was derived from an adult with mismatch repair-deficient cancer. The input for sequencing was peripheral blood, taken about 20 weeks after starting pembrolizumab.

The CDR3 protein is CASTSLSDVNYGYTF. DNA of the CDR3: TGTGCCAGCACCTCCCTCTCGGACGTTAACTATGGCTACACCTTC. The V gene is TRBV25-1, the J gene TRBJ1-2; the D is unclear. CDR1 is MGHDK, CDR2 SYGVNS, per germline. The CDR3 sequence is 15 residues long. Trimming removed 7 bases at V and 1 base at J, with 16 bases between.